The 3 T cell receptor beta chains in this list originate from one sample, sequenced in a study of shared clonotypes between healthy human individuals (dated by TCRdb to about 2020). Library method: the immunoSEQ multiplex PCR assay. TCRdb took over this immuneACCESS table, retaining in-frame rearrangements with V and J assigned. Such tables are incomplete; in checked studies, under half of the missing clones stem from an unresolved V gene, and the remainder is unexplained. The sample table shows around 1 million clones, and less than 85% are seen once. The ten largest clones take up over 1.3% of the sample. Source material: memory CD4+ T cells sorted from blood. The cell subset or site tag for this specimen amounts to: CD45RA-negative fraction. These receptors came from a man aged 18-30 years in good health.

The V gene is TRBV10-1, the J gene TRBJ1-5, with D perhaps TRBD1 (6 bases). V was cut by 4 bases and J by 4 bases, with 8 bases left in between. Germline V gene sequence: CDR1 WNHNN, CDR2 SYGVQD (reference sequence). The CDR3 covers 13 residues. The CDR3 loop reads CASSAGENQPQHF. DNA for the CDR3: TGCGCCAGCAGTGCAGGGGAAAATCAGCCCCAGCATTTT.

This clone was observed once. The chain has TRBV19 and TRBJ2-5, with 8 bases fitting TRBD2. Germline V gene lookup returns CDR1 LNHDA and CDR2 SQIVND (reference sequence). Trimming removed 6 bases from V and 3 bases from J; junction bases left unmatched: 12. The CDR3 runs 16 residues. The CDR3 DNA sequence: TGTGCCAGTAGCCCGGAGGCTAGCGGGTGGAAAGAGACCCAGTACTTC. As protein: CASSPEASGWKETQYF.

V and J are TRBV25-1 and TRBJ1-3; D gene ambiguous. CDR1 MGHDK and CDR2 SYGVNS come from the germline V gene. This CDR3 has 14 amino acids. Trimming cost V 3 bases and J 0 bases, with 6 bases left between them. The CDR3 protein is CASSDSHSGNTIYF. The CDR3, as DNA: TGTGCCAGCAGTGATTCCCACTCTGGAAACACCATATATTTT.